This T cell receptor beta chain was retrieved from a study of T cell responses to AZD1222 COVID-19 vaccine. Profiled with immunoSEQ multiplex PCR; TCRdb holds only in-frame clones, not every one. The table shows about 150,000 clones, with more than 85% occurring only once. CDR1 MNHNS and CDR2 SASEGT come from the germline V gene. The V end lost 3 bases, the J end lost 4 bases, and 18 bases lay between the germline ends. CDR3 length: 16 residues. The sequences come from peripheral blood, collected 28 days after the second AZD1222 dose. The receptor comes from an adult who received the AZD1222 COVID-19 vaccine. V is TRBV6-1 and J is TRBJ1-1, with D uncertain. CDR3: CASSDDSGVSATEAFF. CDR3 in DNA: TGTGCCAGCAGTGATGATAGTGGGGTATCTGCCACTGAAGCTTTCTTT.